The T cell receptor (beta chain) described here comes from a study of radiotherapy plus CTLA-4 blockade in lung cancer. About the study: In approximately 17% of patients, objective responses were seen; 31% had disease control. General observations from the study: Radiotherapy was combined with ipilimumab, and tumor-derived TCR clones then expanded in blood. Dynamics of early blood T cell clones, together with interferon-beta, were reportedly the best predictors of response.

Deletions cut 2 bases from V and 11 bases from J, with 12 bases between. This CDR3 region has 12 residues. Germline values: CDR1 MNHNY, CDR2 SVGAGI (reference sequence). Chemo-refractory metastatic non-small-cell lung cancer patients were treated with focal radiation plus CTLA-4 blockade with ipilimumab. Repertoires were generated with immunoSEQ multiplex PCR, while TCRdb's copy carries only in-frame clones and drops some. The sample shows roughly 46,000 clones, 76% of them seen only once. Regarding this clone: Its specificity is unknown.

This sample comprised peripheral blood, obtained from a patient treated with radiotherapy plus ipilimumab. The chain uses TRBV6-6 and TRBJ1-1; D unresolved. This sequence originates from a human donor with non-small cell lung cancer who had stable disease on radiotherapy plus ipilimumab. The CDR3 loop reads CASSYPRPWAFF. For the CDR3, the DNA is TGTGCCAGCAGTTACCCCCGCCCCTGGGCTTTCTTT.